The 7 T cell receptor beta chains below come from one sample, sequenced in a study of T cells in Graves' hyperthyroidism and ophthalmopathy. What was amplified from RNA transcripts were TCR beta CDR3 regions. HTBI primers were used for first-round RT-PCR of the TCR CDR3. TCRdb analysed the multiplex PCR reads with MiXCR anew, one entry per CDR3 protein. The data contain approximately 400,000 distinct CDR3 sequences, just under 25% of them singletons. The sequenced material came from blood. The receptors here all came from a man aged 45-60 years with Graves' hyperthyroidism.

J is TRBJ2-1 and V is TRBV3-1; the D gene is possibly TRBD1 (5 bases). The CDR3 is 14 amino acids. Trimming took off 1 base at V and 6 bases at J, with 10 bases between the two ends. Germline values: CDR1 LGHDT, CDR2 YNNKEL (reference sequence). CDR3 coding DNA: TGTGCCAGCAGCCAAGGGGCAGGGCTCAATGAGCAGTTCTTC. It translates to CASSQGAGLNEQFF.

This chain's CDR3 is CASSIRRLEKLFF. In DNA, the CDR3 is TGTGCCAGCAGTATCCGACGGTTGGAAAAACTGTTTTTT. The J gene is TRBJ1-4, the V gene TRBV6-1; D unresolved. Germline V CDR1 and CDR2: MNHNS, SASEGT. CDR3 size: 13 residues. Trimming took 5 bases from V and 8 from J, leaving 12 bases between them.

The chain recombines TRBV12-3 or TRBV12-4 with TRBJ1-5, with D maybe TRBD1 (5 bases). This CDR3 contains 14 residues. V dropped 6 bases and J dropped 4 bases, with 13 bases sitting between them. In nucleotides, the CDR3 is TGTGCCAGCAGCCCTCTGCGGGGGAATCAGCCCCAGCATTTT. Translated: CASSPLRGNQPQHF.

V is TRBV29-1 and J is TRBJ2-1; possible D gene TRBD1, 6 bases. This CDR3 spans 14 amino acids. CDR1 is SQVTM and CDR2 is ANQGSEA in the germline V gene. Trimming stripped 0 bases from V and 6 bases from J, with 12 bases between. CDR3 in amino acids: CSVEEIQGGNEQFF. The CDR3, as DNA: TGCAGCGTTGAAGAGATACAGGGTGGCAATGAGCAGTTCTTC.

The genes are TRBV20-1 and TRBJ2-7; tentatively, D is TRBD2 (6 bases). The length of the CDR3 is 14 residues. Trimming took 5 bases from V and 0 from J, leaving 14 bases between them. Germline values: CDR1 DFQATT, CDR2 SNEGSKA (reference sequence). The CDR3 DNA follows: TGCAGTGCTCGCCTACGGGAGAGCTCCTACGAGCAGTACTTC. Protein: CSARLRESSYEQYF.

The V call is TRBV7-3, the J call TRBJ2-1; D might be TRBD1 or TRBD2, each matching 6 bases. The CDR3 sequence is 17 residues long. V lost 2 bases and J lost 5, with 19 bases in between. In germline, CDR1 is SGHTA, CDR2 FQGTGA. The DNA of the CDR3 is TGTGCCAGCAGCTTATCGGGGGCGAGTCTAGCTAACAATGAGCAGTTCTTC. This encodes CASSLSGASLANNEQFF.

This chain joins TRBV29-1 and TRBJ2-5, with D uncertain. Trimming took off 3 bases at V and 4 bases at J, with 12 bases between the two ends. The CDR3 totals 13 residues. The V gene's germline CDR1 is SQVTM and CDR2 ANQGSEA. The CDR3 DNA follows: TGCAGCGTTGATGATAAGGGTTCAGAGACCCAGTACTTC. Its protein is CSVDDKGSETQYF.